This TCR beta chain was identified during a study of T cell repertoires in cytomegalovirus infection. As for the study in general: Recently identified HLA-C-restricted CMV epitopes and well-studied HLA-B-restricted CMV epitopes were used by the study. Study-level findings and limits: Carriage of CMV together with the relevant HLA was identifiable through cumulative public TCR beta family frequency.

TCRdb fed the reads into MiXCR, producing one record per CDR3 protein. This table holds about 180,000 distinct CDR3 sequences, about a fifth found once. Comment on this clonotype: What it binds is unknown.

The receptor was derived from a human donor in good health (CMV status not recorded). Some clones in this sample may be carry-over from other donors' samples. The sequenced sample was CD8+ T cells from cultured PBMCs, obtained from culture after CMV antigen stimulation.

CDR3 amino acids: CASSASGTGNNFFEKLFF. The DNA for the CDR3 is TGTGCCAGCAGCGCATCTGGGACAGGGAACAACTTTTTTGAAAAACTGTTTTTT. The chain has TRBV7-2 and TRBJ1-4; 9 bases line up with TRBD1. J gave up 7 bases and V 5 bases, and 17 bases lay outside the gene matches. The CDR3 is 18 amino acids. CDR1 is SGHTA and CDR2 is FQGNSA in the germline V gene.